These 13 T cell receptor beta chains were sequenced from one sample in a study of T cell repertoires in ileal Crohn's disease. Some clones are missing from TCRdb's copy, which holds only in-frame ones; the method was immunoSEQ multiplex PCR. This table holds roughly 30,000 clones, about 80% found once. Sequences were obtained from ileal tissue. These receptors were obtained from an adult with Crohn's disease.

J is TRBJ2-7 and V is TRBV28, with 8 bases aligning to TRBD1. CDR3 length: 15 residues. V was clipped by 3 bases and J by 2 bases; unmatched bases: 6. Looked up from germline, CDR1 is MDHEN and CDR2 is SYDVKM. DNA for the CDR3: TGTGCCAGCAGTTTGGGCGGGACAGGAGCCTACGAGCAGTACTTC. As protein: CASSLGGTGAYEQYF.

The V call is TRBV4-2, the J call TRBJ2-3; 16 bases are shared with TRBD2. Trimming cost V 3 bases and J 3 bases; bases outside gene matches: 3. This CDR3 is 17 amino acids long. CDR1 is LGHNA, CDR2 YNFKEQ, per germline. CDR3 bases: TGTGCCAGCAGCCAGGGACTAGCGGGAGGGCCAACAGATACGCAGTATTTT. It specifies CASSQGLAGGPTDTQYF.

This clone occurred once. The chain couples TRBV9 to TRBJ2-3; 9 bases align to TRBD2. Unmatched junction bases numbered 12, after V lost 5 bases and J lost 5 bases. Germline V lookup: CDR1 SGDLS, CDR2 YYNGEE. The CDR3 covers 16 residues. The CDR3 bases are TGTGCCAGCAGTCCTTTTGGGCGGGGGGGCGAAGATACGCAGTATTTT. This encodes CASSPFGRGGEDTQYF.

The chain carries TRBV5-6 and TRBJ2-1; D is perhaps TRBD2 (6 bases). V was pared by 4 bases and J by 0 bases, with 20 bases between. The CDR3 is 18 residues long. The germline V gene has CDR1 SGHDT and CDR2 YYEEEE. The CDR3 loop is CASSRFVARGTSYNEQFF. CDR3 nucleotide sequence: TGTGCCAGCAGCCGATTCGTGGCCCGGGGGACCTCCTACAATGAGCAGTTCTTC.

V usage is TRBV9 and J usage is TRBJ1-2; 9 bases are shared with TRBD1. The ends lost 4 bases at V and 8 bases at J; junction bases unmatched: 12. CDR1 is SGDLS, CDR2 YYNGEE, per germline. This CDR3 has 15 residues. The chain's CDR3 is CASSPRSQGAWGYTF. In nucleotides, the CDR3 is TGTGCCAGCAGCCCCCGGTCACAGGGGGCATGGGGCTACACCTTC. Full variable domain (outside the CDR3, taken from reference TRBV9 and TRBJ1-2): DSGVTQTPKHLITATGQRVTLRCSPRSGDLSVYWYQQSLDQGLQFLIQYYNGEERAKGNILERFSAQQFPDLHSELNLSSLELGDSALYFCASSPRSQGAWGYTFGSGTRLTVV.

The genes are TRBV5-6 and TRBJ2-1, with a weak D call TRBD1 (6 bases). V shed 2 bases and J shed 7 bases, with 16 bases lying between them. CDR1 and CDR2 from the germline V gene are SGHDT and YYEEEE. CDR3 length equals 15 residues. Here the CDR3 DNA reads TGTGCCAGCAGCTTCTGGGGGCGCTTTGGGAATGAGCAGTTCTTC. Its protein is CASSFWGRFGNEQFF.

This clone was seen just once. The rearrangement links TRBV6-1 to TRBJ2-2, with 7 bases matching TRBD1. Germline V gene lookup returns CDR1 MNHNS and CDR2 SASEGT. The CDR3 totals 14 residues. The ends lost 8 bases at V and 8 bases at J; junction bases unmatched: 11. Here the CDR3 reads CASGSGTVSGELFF. The CDR3 coding sequence is TGTGCCAGCGGCTCCGGGACAGTCTCGGGGGAGCTGTTTTTT.

V is TRBV29-1 and J is TRBJ1-5; possible D gene TRBD1, 6 bases. CDR1 and CDR2 (germline): SQVTM, ANQGSEA. The CDR3 loop spans 14 amino acids. Trimming cost V 6 bases and J 3 bases, with 15 bases left between them. The CDR3 reads CSVLGGGDNQPQHF. The CDR3 DNA reads as TGCAGCGTGCTGGGAGGGGGTGACAATCAGCCCCAGCATTTT.

The chain couples TRBV30 to TRBJ1-5; maybe TRBD1 (6 bases). Germline V lookup: CDR1 GTSNPN, CDR2 SVGIG (reference sequence). The CDR3 totals 13 residues. Trimming stripped 1 base from V and 5 bases from J, with 9 bases between. As DNA, the CDR3 is TGTGCCTGGAGTGGCAGGGGAGATCAGCCCCAGCATTTT. It yields the protein CAWSGRGDQPQHF.

This chain connects TRBV5-6 to TRBJ2-7; TRBD2 might be the D (6 bases). CDR3 length: 14 amino acids. Trimming shortened V by 2 bases and J by 0 bases, and 9 bases separated the two germline ends. The germline CDR1 and CDR2 sequences are SGHDT and YYEEEE. This chain's CDR3 is CASSFRGLSYEQYF. CDR3 nucleotide sequence: TGTGCCAGCAGCTTTAGGGGACTCTCCTACGAGCAGTACTTC.

This clone was seen a few times. The CDR3: CASSDVVASRRGTEAFF. The CDR3 coding sequence is TGTGCCAGCAGTGATGTAGTTGCCTCCAGAAGAGGCACTGAAGCTTTCTTT. V is TRBV2 and J is TRBJ1-1; D is uncertain. The CDR3 consists of 17 residues. CDR1 and CDR2 from the germline V gene are SNHLY and FYNNEI. V lost 3 bases, J lost 4 bases, and 21 bases lay in between.

Written as DNA, the CDR3 is TGTGCCAGCACACCGGGACTAGCGGTAAATCCTGCCTACAATGAGCAGTTCTTC. Residues: CASTPGLAVNPAYNEQFF. The chain joins TRBV7-2 to TRBJ2-1; 11 nucleotides align to TRBD2. Germline lookup yields CDR1 SGHTA and CDR2 FQGNSA. CDR3 size: 18 residues. Trimming took 7 bases from V and 2 from J; bases not matched to a gene: 13.

The rearrangement links TRBV5-1 to TRBJ1-3; unclear D gene. Looked up from germline, CDR1 is SGHRS and CDR2 is YFSETQ. Deletions cut 0 bases from V and 3 bases from J, with 10 bases between. The CDR3 sequence is 15 residues long. The CDR3 spells CASSLESYRGNTIYF. The CDR3 nucleotides are TGCGCCAGCAGCTTGGAAAGCTACCGTGGAAACACCATATATTTT.